This T cell receptor (beta chain) was sequenced during a study of cytomegalovirus exposure and HLA in healthy donors. General study points: A few CMV-associated chains proved CMV antigen-specific in vitro.

About this clone itself: Its antigen is currently unknown.

Participants comprised healthy donors of bone marrow. The PCR was carried out with 60 Vbeta primers and 13 Jbeta primers. Using immunoSEQ multiplex PCR, the repertoire was profiled, and TCRdb retains in-frame clones only, with some absent. The sample comprises approximately 100,000 clones, approximately 72% of which are singletons, and 13% to 15% rests with the top ten. This CDR3 contains 12 residues. Germline V CDR1 and CDR2: MDHEN, SYDVKM. V was clipped by 10 bases and J by 1 base, with 10 bases between them. The clonotype comes from a male donor in good health and CMV-seropositive. The rearrangement links TRBV28 to TRBJ1-1, with D hard to call. Sequencing used PBMCs. The CDR3 protein is CATDRQNTEAFF. The CDR3 coding sequence is TGTGCCACAGATAGACAGAACACTGAAGCTTTCTTT.